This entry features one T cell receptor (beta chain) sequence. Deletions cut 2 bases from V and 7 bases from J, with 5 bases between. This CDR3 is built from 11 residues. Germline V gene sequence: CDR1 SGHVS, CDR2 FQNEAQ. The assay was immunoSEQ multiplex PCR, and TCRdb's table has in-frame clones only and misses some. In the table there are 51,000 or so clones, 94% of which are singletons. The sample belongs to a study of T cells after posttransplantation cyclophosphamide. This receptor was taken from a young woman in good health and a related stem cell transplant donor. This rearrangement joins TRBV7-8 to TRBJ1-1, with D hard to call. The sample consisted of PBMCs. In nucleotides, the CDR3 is TGTGCCAGCAGCTTATACAGTGAAGCTTTCTTT. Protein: CASSLYSEAFF.